Following are 19 T cell receptor beta chains from one sample sequenced in a study of CD8 T cells in ankylosing spondylitis. Study-level findings and limits: Within ankylosing spondylitis blood, a TCR beta motif made up of seven to nine highly homologous variants appeared to be characteristic.

In TCRdb, the 5' RACE reads were re-called with MiXCR into one record per CDR3 protein. The data contain 750,000 to 850,000 distinct CDR3 sequences, 10% to 15% of them singletons. No cognate antigen is known for these TCRs. Sequencing was performed on blood, either unsorted or a sorted T cell fraction (not recorded which). These receptor sequences come from a male donor with ankylosing spondylitis.

The sample holds a few counts of this clonotype. The chain employs TRBV7-2 and TRBJ1-1; D ambiguous. CDR3 length: 13 amino acids. Trimming removed 4 bases at V and 6 bases at J, with 12 bases between. Germline values: CDR1 SGHTA, CDR2 FQGNSA. The CDR3 protein is CASSSRLTAEAFF. The CDR3 region has the DNA TGTGCCAGCAGCTCACGGTTAACAGCTGAAGCTTTCTTT. The full variable domain, with the rest looked up from reference TRBV7-2 and TRBJ1-1, is GAGVSQSPSNKVTEKGKDVELRCDPISGHTALYWYRQSLGQGLEFLIYFQGNSAPDKSGLPSDRFSAERTGGSVSTLTIQRTQQEDSAVYLCASSSRLTAEAFFGQGTRLTVV.

This chain links TRBV11-2 with TRBJ2-1, with 7 positions matching TRBD2. This CDR3 region has 19 residues. Germline V gene data show CDR1 as SGHAT and CDR2 as FQNNGV. Trimming at V came to 5 bases and at J to 5 bases, leaving 21 bases not matched to a gene. CDR3 DNA sequence: TGTGCCAGCAGCCCTACGGGGGTCCCATCTAGCGGCTCGAACAATGAGCAGTTCTTC. This sequence encodes CASSPTGVPSSGSNNEQFF. The full variable domain, rest sourced from reference TRBV11-2 and TRBJ2-1, is EAGVAQSPRYKIIEKRQSVAFWCNPISGHATLYWYQQILGQGPKLLIQFQNNGVVDDSQLPKDRFSAERLKGVDSTLKIQPAKLEDSAVYLCASSPTGVPSSGSNNEQFFGPGTRLTVL.

This chain links TRBV7-9 with TRBJ2-1; either TRBD1 or TRBD2 may fit D (5 bases each). The length of the CDR3 is 15 residues. CDR1 SEHNR and CDR2 FQNEAQ come from the germline V gene (reference sequence). V was shortened by 1 base and J by 5 bases, with 12 bases between the two germline ends. The CDR3: CASSLGEGTHNEQFF. CDR3 nucleotide sequence: TGTGCCAGCAGCTTAGGAGAGGGGACCCACAATGAGCAGTTCTTC.

This clonotype was observed a few times. The CDR3 region has the DNA TGCAGTGCTAGTCTCCCGGGACAGATAAGTGGAGATATGTTTTTT. Its protein product is CSASLPGQISGDMFF. The V gene is TRBV20-1, the J gene TRBJ1-4, with 7 bases fitting TRBD1. Per the germline V gene, CDR1 is DFQATT and CDR2 is SNEGSKA (reference sequence). The CDR3 sequence is 15 residues long. V was clipped by 3 bases and J by 15 bases; unmatched bases: 19.

This clonotype has a count of ten or more. The V call is TRBV5-6, the J call TRBJ2-1; 15 nucleotides agree with TRBD2. V lost 7 bases to trimming and J lost 9 bases; unmatched junction nucleotides: 8. CDR1 and CDR2 from the germline V gene are SGHDT and YYEEEE. CDR3 length: 15 residues. CDR3 DNA: TGTGCCAGCTCCGGACTAGCGGGGGGGCCGCGTGAGCAGTTCTTC. Its translation is CASSGLAGGPREQFF.

J is TRBJ1-2 and V is TRBV9; D is unresolved. V was cut by 3 bases and J by 1 base, with 13 bases left in between. Per germline, CDR1 SGDLS and CDR2 YYNGEE. The CDR3 runs 15 residues. CDR3 sequence: CASSAQGSFNYGYTF. In nucleotides, the CDR3 is TGTGCCAGCAGCGCACAAGGGTCCTTTAACTATGGCTACACCTTC.

This clonotype was detected ten times or more. This rearrangement joins TRBV5-1 to TRBJ2-1, with 13 bases aligning to TRBD2. The CDR3 has 15 amino acids. The V segment lost 4 bases and the J segment 7 bases; nucleotides outside the gene matches: 5. Germline V gene sequence: CDR1 SGHRS, CDR2 YFSETQ. This chain's CDR3 is CASSIRLAGGNEQFF. CDR3 nucleotides: TGCGCCAGCAGCATCCGACTAGCGGGAGGTAATGAGCAGTTCTTC.

This clonotype was found a few times. This chain links TRBV20-1 with TRBJ2-5; D is possibly TRBD1 (6 bases). This CDR3 is built from 14 residues. Germline values: CDR1 DFQATT, CDR2 SNEGSKA (reference sequence). V was trimmed by 1 base and J by 1 base, leaving 10 bases between them. This chain's CDR3 is CSARAWDTQETQYF. DNA for the CDR3: TGCAGTGCTAGAGCCTGGGACACCCAAGAGACCCAGTACTTC.

This clonotype was found many times. This rearrangement joins TRBV29-1 to TRBJ2-5; perhaps TRBD2 as D (6 bases). The CDR3 extends over 14 amino acids. Trimming left V 3 bases short and J 4 bases short, with 15 bases between. Germline V gene lookup returns CDR1 SQVTM and CDR2 ANQGSEA. The CDR3 coding sequence is TGCAGCGTTGATGCCCGGGGAGGAGCAGAGACCCAGTACTTC. Protein product: CSVDARGGAETQYF.

This clonotype was seen more than once but under ten times. J is TRBJ2-5 and V is TRBV20-1; D is perhaps TRBD2 (5 bases). The CDR3 contains 13 residues. V was pared by 1 base and J by 1 base, with 7 bases between. Germline loops: CDR1 DFQATT, CDR2 SNEGSKA (reference sequence). The CDR3 loop reads CSARARGQETQYF. In DNA form, the CDR3 reads TGCAGTGCTAGAGCCCGGGGCCAAGAGACCCAGTACTTC.

At least ten counts were recorded for this clonotype. This rearrangement joins TRBV12-3 or TRBV12-4 to TRBJ1-6; 8 bases are shared with TRBD1. The CDR3 length is 13 residues. V dropped 6 bases and J dropped 14; count of bases not matched to a gene: 9. In DNA, the CDR3 is TGTGCCAGCAGACGGGACAGGACCTCAGCCCTCCACTTT. Translated: CASRRDRTSALHF.

V usage is TRBV4-3 and J usage is TRBJ2-7, with TRBD2 matching over 8 bases. The germline CDR1 and CDR2 sequences are LGHNA and YSLEER. J gave up 4 bases and V 0 bases, and 8 bases lay outside the gene matches. The CDR3 spans 16 residues. CDR3 in amino acids: CASSQDTWSGSYEQYF. CDR3 sequence (DNA): TGCGCCAGCAGCCAAGATACCTGGAGCGGGAGTTACGAGCAGTACTTC.

This clonotype was counted ten times or more. CDR3 region: CATSRGANSYNEQFF. The CDR3 nucleotides are TGTGCCACCAGCAGAGGGGCCAACTCCTACAATGAGCAGTTCTTC. The J gene is TRBJ2-1, the V gene TRBV15; D uncertain. Between the trimmed V and J ends, which lost 1 base and 0 bases, there was a span of 7 bases. Germline CDR1 LNHNV, CDR2 YYDKDF (reference sequence). The CDR3 is 15 residues long.

The chain joins TRBV20-1 to TRBJ2-3, with 8 bases fitting TRBD1. Germline V CDR1 and CDR2: DFQATT, SNEGSKA (reference sequence). The CDR3 totals 15 residues. The ends lost 0 bases at V and 6 bases at J; junction bases unmatched: 8. CDR3 sequence reads: CSARDVRGQSDTQYF. The CDR3 coding sequence is TGCAGTGCTAGAGATGTCAGGGGGCAGTCGGATACGCAGTATTTT.

This clonotype was seen at least ten times. The V and J genes are TRBV4-2 and TRBJ2-3; a possible D gene is TRBD2 (6 bases). Germline V lookup: CDR1 LGHNA, CDR2 YNFKEQ. CDR3 length equals 14 residues. V was clipped by 4 bases and J by 5 bases, with 13 bases between them. The CDR3 coding sequence is TGTGCCAGCAGCCGCGCGGAGGGTGGAGATACGCAGTATTTT. Translation gives CASSRAEGGDTQYF.

The rearrangement links TRBV11-2 to TRBJ2-7; possibly TRBD1 or TRBD2 for D (5 bases each). The CDR3 has 14 residues. The germline CDR1 and CDR2 sequences are SGHAT and FQNNGV. Trimming removed 5 bases from V and 4 bases from J, with 15 bases in between. The CDR3 spells CASSRVHEGYEQYF. The CDR3 nucleotides are TGTGCCAGCAGCCGGGTGCATGAGGGGTACGAGCAGTACTTC.

The genes are TRBV20-1 and TRBJ1-6; D unclear. CDR1 DFQATT and CDR2 SNEGSKA come from the germline V gene (reference sequence). The CDR3 has 15 amino acids. Trimming removed 0 bases from V and 8 bases from J, with 14 bases in between. As DNA, the CDR3 is TGCAGTGCTAGAGAAGTCACTTTCGCTGATTCACCCCTCCACTTT. Residues: CSAREVTFADSPLHF.

The rearrangement joins TRBV5-4 to TRBJ2-1, with unresolved D. The CDR3 covers 15 residues. Trimming took off 4 bases at V and 5 bases at J, with 16 bases between the two ends. Germline CDR1 is SGHNT and CDR2 is YYREEE (reference sequence). This chain's CDR3 is CASSLPIGSDNEQFF. The DNA for the CDR3 is TGTGCCAGCAGCCTTCCCATTGGATCCGACAATGAGCAGTTCTTC. The variable domain in full, completed from reference TRBV5-4 and TRBJ2-1, reads ETGVTQSPTHLIKTRGQQVTLRCSSQSGHNTVSWYQQALGQGPQFIFQYYREEENGRGNFPPRFSGLQFPNYSSELNVNALELDDSALYLCASSLPIGSDNEQFFGPGTRLTVL.

In its sample, this clonotype was seen a few times. The chain uses TRBV7-2 and TRBJ1-5, with 7 bases aligning to TRBD1. J lost 3 bases, V lost 5 bases, and 7 bases had no gene match. The CDR3 loop spans 15 amino acids. Germline CDR1 reads SGHTA; CDR2 reads FQGNSA. In nucleotides, the CDR3 is TGTGCCAGCAGCCCAAGGGGACAGTTCAATCAGCCCCAGCATTTT. Translated, it gives CASSPRGQFNQPQHF. Full variable domain (outside the CDR3, taken from reference TRBV7-2 and TRBJ1-5): GAGVSQSPSNKVTEKGKDVELRCDPISGHTALYWYRQSLGQGLEFLIYFQGNSAPDKSGLPSDRFSAERTGGSVSTLTIQRTQQEDSAVYLCASSPRGQFNQPQHFGDGTRLSIL.